Presented here are 28 T cell receptor beta chains from one specimen sequenced in a study of early T cells in non-severe SARS-CoV-2 infection. TCRdb redid the calling of the 5' RACE reads with MiXCR, one entry per CDR3 protein. The data hold more than 90,000 distinct CDR3 sequences, with 8% to 13% observed a single time. Sequencing was performed on whole blood. These receptors came from an adult who was a healthcare worker with PCR-confirmed SARS-CoV-2 infection or an uninfected control (not recorded which).

This clonotype occurred many times. The CDR3 region has the DNA TGCAGTGCTACGCTGACTAGCGGGAGGGGGGATACGCAGTATTTT. It encodes CSATLTSGRGDTQYF. This chain joins TRBV20-1 and TRBJ2-3; 14 nucleotides line up with TRBD2. V lost 4 bases, J lost 6 bases, and 6 bases stayed unmatched. Germline V CDR1 and CDR2: DFQATT, SNEGSKA (reference sequence). This CDR3 is built from 15 residues.

This clonotype was observed a handful of times. The DNA of the CDR3 is TGTGCCAGCGGCAGGGGGCGGAGGGAAAAACTGTTTTTT. Amino acids: CASGRGRREKLFF. The chain joins TRBV12-3 or TRBV12-4 to TRBJ1-4; 8 bases agree with TRBD1. After removal of 8 bases from V and 8 bases from J, the junction contained 7 bases not matched to a gene. The CDR3 loop spans 13 amino acids.

There are a few counts of this clonotype. The chain couples TRBV5-1 to TRBJ2-1; D gene uncertain. CDR1 and CDR2 from the germline V gene are SGHRS and YFSETQ. The CDR3 has 14 residues. The V gene lost 3 bases and the J gene lost 2 bases, with 9 bases spanning the gap. The CDR3 loop reads CASSSTRPYNEQFF. CDR3 DNA: TGCGCCAGCAGCTCGACGAGGCCCTACAATGAGCAGTTCTTC.

This clonotype was seen ten or more times. The rearrangement uses TRBV7-9 and TRBJ1-6, with 7 bases that match TRBD1. Germline-derived CDR1 and CDR2 are SEHNR and FQNEAQ (reference sequence). The CDR3 has 15 residues. Losses at the gene ends were 1 base for V and 7 bases for J; bases not matched to a gene: 4. Here the CDR3 DNA reads TGTGCCAGCAGCTTAGGGGACAGCCTCAATTCACCCCTCCACTTT. Its translation: CASSLGDSLNSPLHF.

The chain joins TRBV28 to TRBJ2-7; maybe TRBD1 (6 bases). This CDR3 is built from 14 residues. V dropped 7 bases and J dropped 2 bases, with 15 bases sitting between them. The germline gives CDR1 MDHEN, CDR2 SYDVKM. DNA of the CDR3: TGTGCCAGCAAGGGACACGATAGCCCCTACGAGCAGTACTTC. Protein: CASKGHDSPYEQYF.

This clonotype was picked up many times. The chain is built from TRBV7-6 and TRBJ2-5, with D maybe TRBD1 (6 bases). Between the trimmed V and J ends, which lost 5 bases and 0 bases, there was a span of 13 bases. The CDR3 runs to 15 residues. In germline, CDR1 is SGHVS, CDR2 FNYEAQ. CDR3 region: CASSLTRGNQETQYF. Written as DNA, the CDR3 is TGTGCCAGCAGCCTGACCAGGGGTAACCAAGAGACCCAGTACTTC.

The chain links TRBV7-3 to TRBJ2-5; 11 bases are a match to TRBD2. Germline V gives CDR1 SGHTA, CDR2 FQGTGA. The J segment lost 5 bases and the V segment lost 5 bases, leaving 7 bases of the junction unmatched. The CDR3 contains 15 residues. The CDR3 loop reads CASSTGLAVSETQYF. The CDR3 coding sequence is TGTGCCAGCAGCACGGGACTAGCGGTCAGCGAGACCCAGTACTTC.

J is TRBJ2-2 and V is TRBV18; D possibly corresponds to TRBD2 (6 bases). The CDR3 has 17 amino acids. The V end lost 3 bases, the J end lost 5 bases, and 19 bases lay between the germline ends. Germline-derived CDR1 and CDR2 are KGHSH and LQKENI. CDR3 protein: CASSPSVSRERTGELFF. DNA of the CDR3: TGTGCCAGCTCACCTAGTGTTTCGCGGGAAAGGACCGGGGAGCTGTTTTTT.

This clonotype was observed a few times. CDR3 nucleotide sequence: TGTGCCAGCAGCCCCTTGGGGGTACGACGGACAGATACGCAGTATTTT. Residues: CASSPLGVRRTDTQYF. V is TRBV14 and J is TRBJ2-3, with D perhaps matching TRBD1 or TRBD2 (5 bases each). Germline CDR1 reads SGHDN; CDR2 reads FVKESK. The CDR3 covers 16 residues. V was pared by 4 bases and J by 3 bases, with 17 bases between.

Only a few counts were recorded for this clonotype. Written as DNA, the CDR3 is TGTGCCAGCAGCAACGCGGGGGGGCTCGATGAGCAGTTCTTC. Amino acids: CASSNAGGLDEQFF. The chain recombines TRBV6-2 or TRBV6-3 with TRBJ2-1, with TRBD2 matching 9 bases. The length of the CDR3 is 14 residues. J lost 8 bases, V lost 6 bases, and 8 bases had no gene match. Germline V CDR1 and CDR2: MNHEY, SVGEGT.

This clonotype was found a few times. This chain connects TRBV20-1 to TRBJ2-3, with D hard to call. Germline CDR1 reads DFQATT; CDR2 reads SNEGSKA (reference sequence). This CDR3 has 11 residues. V lost 6 bases, J lost 1 base, and 5 bases lay in between. The CDR3: CSAPRTDTQYF. The DNA of the CDR3 is TGCAGTGCCCCCCGCACAGATACGCAGTATTTT.

The chain couples TRBV10-1 to TRBJ2-1; the match to TRBD1 covers 8 bases. The trim removed 3 bases at V and 8 bases at J, leaving 9 bases unmatched. The length of the CDR3 is 15 residues. The germline V gene encodes CDR1 WNHNN and CDR2 SYGVQD (reference sequence). This CDR3 reads CASSDGQGATYEQFF. The CDR3 region has the DNA TGCGCCAGCAGTGATGGACAGGGAGCTACGTATGAGCAGTTCTTC.

The chain joins TRBV29-1 to TRBJ2-7; 11 positions agree with TRBD1. Germline CDR1 is SQVTM and CDR2 is ANQGSEA. This CDR3 has 14 residues. The trim removed 5 bases at V and 1 base at J, leaving 4 bases unmatched. The CDR3 sequence is CSVIRDRGSYEQYF. The CDR3 DNA follows: TGCAGCGTTATACGGGACAGGGGGTCCTACGAGCAGTACTTC.

This clonotype appeared many times. The chain uses TRBV5-4 and TRBJ1-2; 10 bases map to TRBD1. Per germline, CDR1 SGHNT and CDR2 YYREEE (reference sequence). The trim removed 4 bases at V and 6 bases at J, leaving 12 bases unmatched. This CDR3 is 16 amino acids long. The CDR3 sequence: CASSPGGTGVRDGYTF. CDR3 in DNA: TGTGCCAGCAGCCCCGGCGGGACAGGGGTGAGGGATGGCTACACCTTC.

DNA for the CDR3: TGTGCCAGCAGCTTTTTACAGACGAACACCGGGGAGCTGTTTTTT. Protein sequence: CASSFLQTNTGELFF. The chain couples TRBV7-9 to TRBJ2-2; D gene ambiguous. This CDR3 has 15 amino acids. V dropped 3 bases and J dropped 0 bases, with 8 bases sitting between them. Germline loops: CDR1 SEHNR, CDR2 FQNEAQ (reference sequence). Full variable domain (remainder filled in from reference TRBV7-9 and TRBJ2-2): DTGVSQNPRHKITKRGQNVTFRCDPISEHNRLYWYRQTLGQGPEFLTYFQNEAQLEKSRLLSDRFSAERPKGSFSTLEIQRTEQGDSAMYLCASSFLQTNTGELFFGEGSRLTVL.

The chain uses TRBV12-3 or TRBV12-4 and TRBJ2-7; a possible D gene is TRBD2 (5 bases). The CDR3 is 15 amino acids. V was trimmed by 0 bases and J by 0 bases, leaving 9 bases between them. The CDR3 DNA reads TGTGCCAGCAGTTTAGCCCTAGGGAGCTCCTACGAGCAGTACTTC. It specifies CASSLALGSSYEQYF.

In this sample, this clonotype turned up many times. The genes are TRBV2 and TRBJ2-2; TRBD1 matches 10 bases. Germline V gene data show CDR1 as SNHLY and CDR2 as FYNNEI. With V trimmed by 8 bases and J by 4 bases, 4 bases remained unmatched. The CDR3 length is 14 residues. CDR3 nucleotide sequence: TGTGCCAGCGGGACAGGGGTCGGCACCGGGGAGCTGTTTTTT. Its protein product is CASGTGVGTGELFF.

This clonotype was seen more than once but under ten times. The genes are TRBV5-4 and TRBJ2-2; TRBD2 matches 7 bases. Looked up from germline, CDR1 is SGHNT and CDR2 is YYREEE (reference sequence). V gave up 6 bases and J gave up 4 bases; unmatched junction bases: 18. The CDR3 runs 18 residues. CDR3 amino acids: CASNPGGSSPSVTGELFF. The CDR3 DNA is TGTGCCAGCAACCCGGGGGGATCTAGCCCGAGCGTCACCGGGGAGCTGTTTTTT.

This clonotype showed up many times. The rearrangement links TRBV12-3 or TRBV12-4 to TRBJ2-4, with a weak D call TRBD2 (6 bases). CDR3 size: 14 residues. The CDR3 loop is CASHVAGTKNIQYF. The DNA of the CDR3 is TGTGCTTCTCACGTGGCGGGAACCAAAAACATTCAGTACTTC.

This clonotype was picked up many times. The CDR3 bases are TGTGCCATCAATACCGGGACTGGCTACTACGAGCAGTACTTC. Amino acid sequence: CAINTGTGYYEQYF. This chain links TRBV28 with TRBJ2-7; tentative D call: TRBD2 (6 bases). Deletions cut 10 bases from V and 3 bases from J, with 19 bases between. The CDR3 length is 14 residues. Per germline, CDR1 MDHEN and CDR2 SYDVKM.

DNA for the CDR3: TGCGCCAGCAGCAAAGCACCTAGCGGGGGCGGCACCGGGGAGCTGTTTTTT. This codes for CASSKAPSGGGTGELFF. This sequence joins TRBV5-1 and TRBJ2-2; TRBD2 matches at 10 bases. CDR3 length equals 17 residues. J gave up 4 bases and V 4 bases, and 10 bases lay outside the gene matches. In germline, CDR1 is SGHRS, CDR2 YFSETQ.

The gene calls are TRBV6-6 and TRBJ1-1; 7 bases agree with TRBD1. Looked up from germline, CDR1 is MNHNY and CDR2 is SVGAGI (reference sequence). CDR3 length equals 16 residues. The V gene end was trimmed by 2 bases and the J gene end by 6 bases; junction bases not matched to a gene: 12. CDR3 protein: CASSYPRQGTYSEAFF. CDR3 nucleotides: TGTGCCAGCAGTTACCCCCGACAGGGTACTTACTCTGAAGCTTTCTTT.

This clonotype was counted only a few times. The chain combines TRBV20-1 with TRBJ2-1, with D possibly TRBD2 on 7 matching bases. The V and J ends lost 5 bases and 4 bases respectively, with 18 bases between them. The CDR3 consists of 15 residues. Germline-derived CDR1 and CDR2 are DFQATT and SNEGSKA (reference sequence). This CDR3 is CSAGGAQRGYNEQFF. CDR3 nucleotide sequence: TGCAGTGCTGGGGGGGCCCAACGCGGGTACAATGAGCAGTTCTTC.

This clonotype showed up many times. V usage is TRBV20-1 and J usage is TRBJ2-5, with a weak D call TRBD2 (5 bases). V lost 2 bases and J lost 0, with 16 bases in between. The CDR3 is 16 amino acids. CDR1 and CDR2 from the germline V gene are DFQATT and SNEGSKA (reference sequence). CDR3 sequence reads: CSARPIPAEYQETQYF. The CDR3 nucleotides read TGCAGTGCTAGACCGATACCAGCGGAGTACCAAGAGACCCAGTACTTC.

This chain uses TRBV6-5 with TRBJ2-6; D is undetermined. From germline, CDR1 is MNHEY and CDR2 SVGAGI. The CDR3 runs 17 residues. V was shortened by 4 bases and J by 0 bases, with 13 bases between the two germline ends. The chain's CDR3 is CASSWQSSDSGANVLTF. In DNA form, the CDR3 reads TGTGCCAGCAGTTGGCAGTCTTCGGACTCTGGGGCCAACGTCCTGACTTTC.

The V and J genes are TRBV6-5 and TRBJ2-3; 8 bases are a match to TRBD2. CDR3 length: 13 amino acids. V lost 7 bases to trimming and J lost 0 bases; unmatched junction nucleotides: 0. Germline V CDR1 and CDR2: MNHEY, SVGAGI. CDR3 nucleotides: TGTGCCAGCAAGCGGGAGAGCACAGATACGCAGTATTTT. Translated: CASKRESTDTQYF.

This chain joins TRBV12-3 or TRBV12-4 and TRBJ2-7, with a possible D match to TRBD2 (5 bases). Trimming removed 3 bases at V and 4 bases at J, with 10 bases between. The CDR3 extends over 13 amino acids. As DNA, the CDR3 is TGTGCCAGCAGTTTTTTGCCGGGGTACGAGCAGTACTTC. This gives the protein CASSFLPGYEQYF.

This clonotype has more than one count but fewer than ten. The V call is TRBV6-2 or TRBV6-3, the J call TRBJ2-7; 9 bases match TRBD1. Germline V gene data show CDR1 as MNHEY and CDR2 as SVGEGT. V shed 7 bases, J shed 6 bases, and the junction held 7 bases outside the gene matches. This CDR3 spans 13 amino acids. CDR3: CASTWTGDGEQYF. In DNA, the CDR3 is TGTGCCAGCACCTGGACAGGGGACGGCGAGCAGTACTTC.